The clone carrying this T cell receptor (beta chain) was counted ten times or more. Its antigen is as yet unknown. This sample was included in a study of CD8 T cells in ankylosing spondylitis. The study, taken as a whole, reports: Disease-linked clones were reportedly significantly enriched in matched ankylosing spondylitis synovial fluid.

TCRdb analysed the 5' RACE reads with MiXCR anew, one entry per CDR3 protein. This sample has about 250,000 distinct CDR3 sequences, with more than 15% found just once. The ends were cut back, 0 bases at V and 4 bases at J, with 10 bases in the middle. CDR1 is DFQATT, CDR2 SNEGSKA, per germline (reference sequence). The CDR3 is made up of 14 amino acids. Sequenced sample: blood, either unsorted or a sorted T cell fraction (not recorded which). This sequence joins TRBV20-1 and TRBJ2-1; D is ambiguous. The source is a male donor with ankylosing spondylitis or in good health (not recorded which). The CDR3 nucleotides are TGCAGTGCTAGAGACGGTCAGGATTACAATGAGCAGTTCTTC. Protein: CSARDGQDYNEQFF.